This entry features one T cell receptor (beta chain) sequence. It has no known antigen specificity. No base-level quality is on record; no much larger clone is a single base apart. This record comes from a study of cytomegalovirus exposure and HLA in healthy donors (dated by TCRdb to about 2017). With regard to the full study: According to an earlier analysis of around 600 of the donors, some 170 million T cells yielded some 120 million unique TCR beta sequences and about 300 Gb of sequence data. An early release covering around 630 HLA-typed donors comprised roughly 300 gigabases of sequencing data and roughly 85 million unique TCR sequences. The genetic ancestry cluster associated with self-reported Caucasian donors included around four fifths of the roughly 400 genotyped donors. The study aimed to test whether signatures of past pathogen exposure could be identified by cataloging public T cell receptors. The study profiled the T cell repertoires of around 700 subjects by immunosequencing and related them to cytomegalovirus serostatus. Besides the first cohort of some 670 subjects, a separate validation cohort made up of 120 different subjects was used. High-throughput TCR immunosequencing, statistical association of individual TCRs with disease status, and machine learning were combined to predict cytomegalovirus infection status. A later analysis re-examined previously published TCR beta repertoires from hundreds of donors and added high-resolution HLA genotyping to investigate patterns of TCR occurrence. In the later analysis, no new phenotypic data were used to find candidate immune exposures; instead, reliance was placed on TCR beta sequences and their occurrence across donors. To decide whether each TCR beta V gene segment behaved as functional or pseudogenic, an earlier analysis of some 600 of the donors relied on high-throughput TCR beta sequencing. Donor age, sex, ethnicity and CMV serostatus were collected together with the repertoire data. Genome-wide SNP genotypes for about 65% of the 666 donors were used in a later genetic analysis, which treated that subset as a discovery cohort. All discovery cohort repertoires had been generated using a single sequencing platform. Both class I and class II loci were covered by HLA typing, at four-digit resolution. The number of donors typed differed by locus, with 629-630 for A, B, C, DRB1 and DQB1, more than 500 for DQA1, 606 for DPA1, and some 440 for DPB1. Roughly five DR-DQ haplotypes were treated as single units for association and clustering because of strong linkage in the cohort. Among 398 genotyped donors of the cohort, an average of roughly 240,000 unique TCR beta nucleotide sequences were sequenced per donor, roughly 18% of them non-productive. Here is what the overall study found, with its caveats: Linkage disequilibrium might explain the correlated functional status among segregating V segments, but an unknown experimental factor could not be excluded. V-gene and J-gene trimming of TCR beta chains was associated with a missense DCLRE1C variant in a later genetic analysis, and the association was replicated in an independent cohort. Most TCR sequences were seen in very few donors, while some public TCRs were found in many individuals. Assigning TCR associations to individual alleles was difficult when HLA alleles, especially DR and DQ, strongly co-occurred. The earlier analysis of 450 to 700 of the donors excluded roughly 17 rarely observed V segments, including chromosome 9 orphons, because counts were too low. A further reported finding was that TCR beta sequences accurately predicted the HLA-A and HLA-B alleles for most subjects in the first cohort. This cohort had only TCR beta chains sequenced, and the lack of alpha or paired-chain data limited which features could be detected. It was suggested by the authors that the approach could potentially be generalized to other disease states and immunological phenotypes. Sequencing depth was assumed to be roughly uniform across donors in the presence/absence analyses, though that assumption may not hold. Broadly in line with IMGT annotations, most TCR beta V segments showed up in productive rearrangements about 87% or about 30% of the time in an earlier analysis of 450 to 750 of the donors. A later analysis associated 16,951 TCR beta sequences with specific HLA alleles at a false discovery rate of 0.05. A few of the identified cytomegalovirus-associated TCR beta chains were confirmed in vitro to be specific for cytomegalovirus antigens. A cluster of highly shared sequence variants was judged likely to be a technical artifact of the sequencing pipeline. In a later analysis, TCR association rates were found to vary across HLA loci, with the most associated TCRs seen for DRB1 alleles and the fewest for HLA-C alleles. The only immune exposure information available for the cohort was CMV serostatus. A later analysis reported that several top co-occurrence clusters appeared linked to parvovirus B19, influenza, CMV and Epstein-Barr virus. A later analysis found that most CMV-associated TCR beta chains appeared HLA-restricted, with HLA associations seemingly driven largely by CMV exposure. In a later analysis, HLA-associated TCR beta chains showed more clonal expansion and lower generation probabilities than non-associated chains that were equally common. Compared with the approximately 710-donor mean, donors in an Asian-associated ancestry cluster had fewer N-insertions in productive TCRs, according to a later genetic analysis. Because the 87-base-pair reads could not distinguish some IMGT-functional V segments, including TRBV6-2 and TRBV6-3, those segments were excluded. The classifier was reported to diagnose cytomegalovirus status with high specificity and sensitivity in both the original and validation cohorts. In the study, around 150 TCR beta chains were listed as associated with cytomegalovirus. Because some donors lacked HLA typing at each locus, the association tests relied only on the typed subset.

Taken from the germline V gene (reference sequence), the CDR1 and CDR2 loops are MNHNY and SVGAGI. V is cut by 2 bases and J by 5 bases, and the space between the germline ends is 15 bases. The CDR3, from cysteine to phenylalanine, totals 15 residues. Just the 45-base CDR3 DNA is kept, in frame starting at base 1. To prepare the library, the immunoSEQ multiplex PCR assay was applied. A mixture of 60 forward primers for TCR Vbeta segments and 13 reverse primers for TCR Jbeta segments was used in the multiplex PCR. The CDR3 region of rearranged TCR beta genes was amplified from genomic DNA with a multiplex PCR assay. On the Illumina HiSeq System, the amplified TCR beta libraries were sequenced as 87-base-pair reads. The original methods were these. A later analysis counted tens of millions of unique TCR beta chains across the 700 or so repertoires, and around 12 million of these chains were shared by at least two donors. A nearest-neighbor algorithm error-corrected the raw reads and collapsed the reads into unique sequences, merging closely related sequences to remove PCR and sequencing errors. CDR3 sequences were aligned to IMGT reference sequences to assign V, D and J gene segments. For a sequence to be retained, a match of at least six nucleotides to both a V gene segment and a J gene segment was required. A rearrangement counted as productive if the CDR3 had no stop codons and remained in frame with V and J, and every other rearrangement counted as non-productive. Following IMGT convention, CDR3 was defined as the stretch from the second conserved V-encoded cysteine up to the conserved J-encoded phenylalanine. The earlier analysis of some 600 of the donors excluded sequences that lacked an unambiguous match to a single V gene segment. An earlier analysis of 587 of the donors classified V segments as functional when productive rearrangements were above 56.7% and as segregating when the standard deviation between donors was above 5%. A statistical classification framework was built to diagnose cytomegalovirus status from the catalog of TCR beta chain sequences. In a later analysis, TCR nucleotide sequences were compared against IMGT/GENE-DB human TR gene sequences so that V and J genes could be assigned. The TCRdist pipeline was used in a later analysis to assign CDR3 sequences and most-parsimonious VDJ recombination scenarios. In a later analysis, every TCR beta chain was defined by the combination of its CDR3 amino acid sequence and its V-gene family, and reads without a unique V-gene family were dropped. To address suspected cross-contamination and a sequencing artifact, a later analysis removed around 590 highly shared, low-generation-probability nucleotide sequences. For each public chain, a later analysis derived a clonal expansion index from normalized ranks of inferred template counts within each repertoire. In a later analysis, generation probabilities were computed using a VDJ recombination model fitted to out-of-frame rearrangements, and the results were checked against IGoR. In a later analysis, hypergeometric tests were used to score TCR-TCR, TCR-HLA and TCR-CMV co-occurrence, with a repertoire-size bias correction applied to TCR pairs. False discovery rates were estimated in a later analysis by permuting HLA or CMV assignments 20 times. In a later analysis, co-occurring TCRs were grouped using DBSCAN, and TCRdist sequence similarity was added for clustering within HLA-allele-positive subsets. For co-occurrence clustering, repertoires with fewer than 30,000 or more than 120,000 public chains were excluded, along with a handful of repertoires with anomalous nucleotide sharing. The source is immuneACCESS, and TCRdb retained only in-frame sequences with V and J called. Part of the clones is not carried over; for the studies checked, unresolved V genes explain less than half of this, and the remainder is unexplained. Clonal size and the V and J genes are those of that table, whereas D and trimming came from the DNA. The sample table lists fewer than 200,000 clones, about 77% of them with a count of one. 2.9% of the sample lies in the top ten.

The cohort was made up of about 610 healthy bone marrow donors. All cohort members were sampled while nominally healthy, although unrecorded immune exposures were likely present. The donor was CMV seronegative and was included in the group of several hundred seronegative cohort members. A peripheral blood sample was provided by each donor, and peripheral blood mononuclear cells were used for TCR beta sequencing. The Qiagen DNeasy Blood Extraction Kit was used to extract genomic DNA from the blood cell samples. In this chain, TRBV6-6 is recombined with TRBJ2-5; TRBD1 might be the D gene, on 6 matching bases. The sequence came from a female donor in good health and CMV-seronegative. Sequenced: PBMCs. The CDR3 is CASSYGQRKGETQYF. Here is the DNA: TGTGCCAGCAGTTACGGACAGCGCAAAGGGGAGACCCAGTACTTC.